The next 32 T cell receptor beta chains were all read from a single sample in a study of blood T cell repertoires in COVID-19. Clones were sequenced by immunoSEQ multiplex PCR, and TCRdb holds only the in-frame ones, with some missing. The table lists about 52,000 clones, approximately 80% of them singletons. Sequences were obtained from peripheral blood. All receptors come from a man aged 65 to 79 with active COVID-19.

This chain joins TRBV6-4 and TRBJ1-1; the D gene is possibly TRBD1 (5 bases). Germline V gene lookup returns CDR1 MRHNA and CDR2 SNTAGT. Trimming stripped 7 bases from V and 1 base from J, with 13 bases between. There are 14 residues in the CDR3. In DNA form, the CDR3 reads TGTGCCAGCAAACCGGGGGTAGCGAACACTGAAGCTTTCTTT. Translated: CASKPGVANTEAFF.

In its sample, this clone was seen once. V usage is TRBV11-2 and J usage is TRBJ2-7, with D perhaps matching TRBD2 (6 bases). This CDR3 has 15 residues. Germline-derived CDR1 and CDR2 are SGHAT and FQNNGV. V lost 5 bases and J lost 5, with 19 bases in between. In DNA form, the CDR3 reads TGTGCCAGCAGCCCCGCGGGGTTAGGGTCGGACGAGCAGTACTTC. It specifies CASSPAGLGSDEQYF.

V gene TRBV6-5 combines with J gene TRBJ2-7; D is unclear. Germline CDR1 and CDR2: MNHEY and SVGAGI. Trimming took off 4 bases at V and 2 bases at J, with 12 bases between the two ends. The CDR3 has 14 amino acids. CDR3 loop: CASSSSWPTYEQYF. The CDR3, as DNA: TGTGCCAGCAGTTCCTCCTGGCCAACCTACGAGCAGTACTTC.

The CDR3, as DNA: TGCGCCAGCAGTGAGCCCGATCGACACACAGATACGCAGTATTTT. Its translation is CASSEPDRHTDTQYF. The chain has TRBV10-2 and TRBJ2-3; D is uncertain. The V end was cut by 2 bases, the J end by 2 bases, with 11 bases between. The CDR3 runs to 15 residues. Germline values: CDR1 WSHSY, CDR2 SAAADI.

This chain joins TRBV5-6 and TRBJ2-5; D is unresolved. The CDR3 extends over 13 amino acids. V lost 1 base to trimming and J lost 5 bases, with 9 bases between them. Germline V gives CDR1 SGHDT, CDR2 YYEEEE. The CDR3 DNA follows: TGTGCCAGCAGCTTGCGTAACGGGGAGACCCAGTACTTC. The encoded protein is CASSLRNGETQYF.

The chain uses TRBV6-6 and TRBJ2-1; 8 nucleotides line up with TRBD1. The CDR3 has 15 residues. The J segment lost 8 bases and the V segment lost 7 bases, leaving 13 bases of the junction unmatched. Germline CDR1 is MNHNY and CDR2 is SVGAGI (reference sequence). CDR3 DNA sequence: TGTGCCAGCAATGACAGGGGAAGGGCGGGCGATGAGCAGTTCTTC. It yields the protein CASNDRGRAGDEQFF.

This chain connects TRBV29-1 to TRBJ1-5; D is perhaps TRBD1 (5 bases). V was trimmed by 7 bases and J by 4 bases, leaving 20 bases between them. There are 15 residues in the CDR3. Germline CDR1 and CDR2: SQVTM and ANQGSEA. CDR3 nucleotide sequence: TGCAGCGGACGCAAGAATAGGGGCAAAAATCAGCCCCAGCATTTT. Its protein is CSGRKNRGKNQPQHF.

CDR3 sequence: CASSFQGANEQYF. Here the CDR3 DNA reads TGTGCCAGCAGTTTTCAGGGGGCCAACGAGCAGTACTTC. This chain connects TRBV12-3 or TRBV12-4 to TRBJ2-7; 8 nucleotides match TRBD1. The CDR3 has 13 amino acids. Unmatched junction bases numbered 3, after V lost 3 bases and J lost 5 bases.

V usage is TRBV10-3 and J usage is TRBJ2-7; 9 nucleotides match TRBD1. Germline V gene lookup returns CDR1 ENHRY and CDR2 SYGVKD. The V segment lost 3 bases and the J segment 4 bases; nucleotides outside the gene matches: 4. The CDR3 loop spans 14 amino acids. CDR3 loop: CAISEGGTGYEQYF. The CDR3 DNA sequence: TGTGCCATCAGTGAAGGAGGGACAGGGTACGAGCAGTACTTC.

This chain joins TRBV7-6 and TRBJ1-4, with a tentative D call TRBD1 (5 bases). This CDR3 contains 15 residues. Trimming removed 5 bases at V and 3 bases at J, with 13 bases between. CDR1 is SGHVS and CDR2 is FNYEAQ in the germline V gene. CDR3 residues: CASSGRQNANEKLFF. The CDR3, as DNA: TGTGCCAGCAGCGGCCGACAGAACGCTAATGAAAAACTGTTTTTT.

This clone was counted ten times or more. The chain recombines TRBV29-1 with TRBJ1-2; 8 bases line up with TRBD1. Germline V gives CDR1 SQVTM, CDR2 ANQGSEA. The CDR3 has 19 residues. Losses at the gene ends were 2 bases for V and 4 bases for J; bases not matched to a gene: 21. CDR3 sequence (DNA): TGCAGCGTTGAATGGATCCCGGCGTCTGGACAGGGTTCCGGCTATGGCTACACCTTC. It translates to CSVEWIPASGQGSGYGYTF.

J is TRBJ1-2 and V is TRBV9; D is unresolved. This CDR3 is 11 amino acids long. The germline gives CDR1 SGDLS, CDR2 YYNGEE. V was shortened by 4 bases and J by 7 bases, with 8 bases between the two germline ends. DNA for the CDR3: TGTGCCAGCAGCTCCCTCGGTGGCTACACCTTC. As protein: CASSSLGGYTF.

The chain couples TRBV27 to TRBJ2-5; maybe TRBD1 (5 bases). The CDR3 sequence is 13 residues long. The germline V gene has CDR1 MNHEY and CDR2 SMNVEV (reference sequence). Trimming left V 3 bases short and J 5 bases short, with 10 bases between. The CDR3 DNA reads as TGTGCCAGCAGTTTCGGACAATCCGAGACCCAGTACTTC. This gives the protein CASSFGQSETQYF.

The V and J genes are TRBV18 and TRBJ1-1, with TRBD1 identical over 8 bases. V trimming: 5 bases; J trimming: 11 bases; junction bases outside the gene matches: 7. Germline values: CDR1 KGHSH, CDR2 LQKENI. This CDR3 is built from 12 residues. The CDR3 DNA reads TGTGCCAGCTCAATGGACAGGGCGGGGGCTTTCTTT. It encodes CASSMDRAGAFF.

In this sample, this clone turned up a few times. The chain links TRBV19 to TRBJ1-1; D ambiguous. CDR3 length equals 14 residues. Germline assignment: CDR1 LNHDA and CDR2 SQIVND (reference sequence). V shed 7 bases and J shed 3 bases, with 15 bases lying between them. DNA of the CDR3: TGTGCCAGTACCATCGGGAGGGCCTACACTGAAGCTTTCTTT. Translation: CASTIGRAYTEAFF.

This chain uses TRBV7-9 with TRBJ1-2, with D perhaps matching TRBD1 (5 bases). The CDR3 length is 13 residues. CDR1 is SEHNR and CDR2 is FQNEAQ in the germline V gene (reference sequence). Between the trimmed V and J ends, which lost 0 bases and 6 bases, there was a span of 8 bases. Here the CDR3 reads CASSLAGAHGYTF. In DNA, the CDR3 is TGTGCCAGCAGCTTAGCAGGGGCCCATGGCTACACCTTC.

V and J are TRBV19 and TRBJ1-5; D perhaps matches TRBD1 (5 bases). The length of the CDR3 is 15 residues. CDR1 and CDR2 (germline): LNHDA, SQIVND (reference sequence). Trimming pared 3 bases from V and 2 bases from J, leaving 11 bases between. In DNA, the CDR3 is TGTGCCAGTAGTATTGGCAGGGCTGGCAATCAGCCCCAGCATTTT. Protein: CASSIGRAGNQPQHF.

J is TRBJ2-2 and V is TRBV10-3, with TRBD2 matching over 11 bases. From germline, CDR1 is ENHRY and CDR2 SYGVKD. Trimming cost V 8 bases and J 0 bases; bases outside gene matches: 5. CDR3 length equals 16 residues. The DNA of the CDR3 is TGTGCCATCGGTAGCGGGGGGGGAGCGAACACCGGGGAGCTGTTTTTT. It yields the protein CAIGSGGGANTGELFF.

The J gene is TRBJ2-7, the V gene TRBV3-1 (or the pseudogene TRBV3-2); 7 nucleotides match TRBD2. V lost 6 bases to trimming and J lost 0 bases; unmatched junction nucleotides: 11. CDR1 LGHDT and CDR2 YNNKEL come from the germline V gene (reference sequence). This CDR3 has 16 amino acids. CDR3 in amino acids: CASRASGDDLSYEQYF. The CDR3 bases are TGTGCCAGCAGAGCTAGCGGCGACGACCTCTCCTACGAGCAGTACTTC.

This chain joins TRBV13 and TRBJ1-6; 8 bases match TRBD1. This CDR3 has 16 amino acids. Trimming cost V 3 bases and J 8 bases; bases outside gene matches: 9. Germline V CDR1 and CDR2: PRHDT, FYEKMQ (reference sequence). Written as DNA, the CDR3 is TGTGCCAGCAGCTTTACCGAGGGACAGGCTGATTCACCCCTCCACTTT. Translating it yields CASSFTEGQADSPLHF.

The rearrangement uses TRBV27 and TRBJ2-7; 10 nucleotides agree with TRBD1. The CDR3 runs 15 residues. J gave up 1 base and V 5 bases, and 5 bases lay outside the gene matches. In germline, CDR1 is MNHEY, CDR2 SMNVEV (reference sequence). Written as DNA, the CDR3 is TGTGCCAGCAGTAGCCCGGGACAGGGGTCCTACGAGCAGTACTTC. This translates into CASSSPGQGSYEQYF.

The chain uses TRBV5-6 and TRBJ2-2; TRBD1 matches 8 bases. The CDR3 is 16 residues long. Unmatched junction bases numbered 14, after V lost 6 bases and J lost 7 bases. Germline-derived CDR1 and CDR2 are SGHDT and YYEEEE. CDR3 sequence: CASTPWPGQGFGELFF. CDR3 nucleotide sequence: TGTGCCAGCACCCCGTGGCCTGGACAGGGCTTCGGGGAGCTGTTTTTT.

The chain couples TRBV5-4 to TRBJ1-5; 7 bases map to TRBD1. Germline V gene lookup returns CDR1 SGHNT and CDR2 YYREEE (reference sequence). After removal of 4 bases from V and 3 bases from J, the junction contained 7 bases not matched to a gene. The CDR3 is made up of 15 amino acids. CDR3 nucleotide sequence: TGTGCCAGCAGCCGAGAGACAGGGTACAATCAGCCCCAGCATTTT. This encodes CASSRETGYNQPQHF.

A single count supports this clone. This sequence joins TRBV19 and TRBJ1-5, with unresolved D. The ends were cut back, 7 bases at V and 4 bases at J, with 20 bases in the middle. CDR3 length equals 16 residues. The germline CDR1 and CDR2 sequences are LNHDA and SQIVND (reference sequence). The CDR3 spells CASIPAGSPNNQPQHF. The CDR3 DNA reads as TGTGCCAGTATCCCGGCGGGCAGTCCGAATAATCAGCCCCAGCATTTT.

The rearrangement uses TRBV4-3 and TRBJ2-6; possible D gene TRBD2, 5 bases. The V end was cut by 0 bases, the J end by 0 bases, with 9 bases between. Germline V gene sequence: CDR1 LGHNA, CDR2 YSLEER. The CDR3 is made up of 17 amino acids. The CDR3 loop reads CASSQDLRVSGANVLTF. CDR3 DNA sequence: TGCGCCAGCAGCCAAGATCTGAGGGTCTCTGGGGCCAACGTCCTGACTTTC.

As to this clone: Its ends do not fully match the called genes, so a read error is possible. Other DNA sequences in the sample encode the same CDR3. This chain links TRBV6-2 or TRBV6-3 with TRBJ1-5; 8 bases fit TRBD1. From germline, CDR1 is MNHEY and CDR2 SVGEGT. The CDR3 runs to 17 residues. DNA of the CDR3: TGTGCTAGCAGTTACGGGAGACCGGGACAGGGCAATCAGCCCCAGCATTTT. It yields the protein CASSYGRPGQGNQPQHF.

The chain employs TRBV7-2 and TRBJ2-5; possible D gene TRBD2, 6 bases. Germline V CDR1 and CDR2: SGHTA, FQGNSA. CDR3 length: 17 amino acids. V shed 0 bases and J shed 4 bases, with 18 bases lying between them. CDR3 in amino acids: CASSLAVGRGRGETQYF. CDR3 nucleotides: TGTGCCAGCAGCTTAGCGGTGGGACGCGGGCGGGGAGAGACCCAGTACTTC.

The chain combines TRBV7-2 with TRBJ2-1; D remains unclear. This CDR3 spans 17 amino acids. Trimming left V 1 base short and J 3 bases short, with 16 bases between. Germline-derived CDR1 and CDR2 are SGHTA and FQGNSA. The CDR3 nucleotides read TGTGCCAGCAGCTTAGTGTCAGTGTCGTCATACTACAATGAGCAGTTCTTC. This encodes CASSLVSVSSYYNEQFF.

The chain has TRBV4-1 and TRBJ1-3, with D possibly TRBD1 on 5 matching bases. The V and J ends lost 0 bases and 3 bases respectively, with 15 bases between them. CDR3 length: 17 residues. Germline lookup yields CDR1 MGHRA and CDR2 YSYEKL. The CDR3 spells CASSQEAGRRVGNTIYF. Here the CDR3 DNA reads TGCGCCAGCAGCCAAGAGGCGGGGCGCCGGGTTGGAAACACCATATATTTT.

The chain links TRBV12-1 to TRBJ2-7; TRBD1 was called by the table and not checked on the DNA. TRBV12-1 is designated a pseudogene. CDR3 size: 14 residues. CDR3: CASSPGQGSYEQYF. The CDR3 DNA reads as TGTGCCAGCAGCCCGGGACAGGGTTCCTACGAGCAGTACTTC.

The V and J genes are TRBV19 and TRBJ2-5; 10 nucleotides line up with TRBD2. V trimming: 10 bases; J trimming: 5 bases; junction bases outside the gene matches: 7. The CDR3 runs 13 residues. Germline CDR1 reads LNHDA; CDR2 reads SQIVND (reference sequence). CDR3 sequence (DNA): TGTGCCACCTCTAGCGGGGGACGCGAGACCCAGTACTTC. Residues: CATSSGGRETQYF.

The V and J genes are TRBV15 and TRBJ2-3; a possible D gene is TRBD2 (6 bases). The CDR3 spans 12 residues. Germline V CDR1 and CDR2: LNHNV, YYDKDF (reference sequence). V was shortened by 6 bases and J by 9 bases, with 13 bases between the two germline ends. CDR3 nucleotide sequence: TGTGCCACCAGTCCGGGACTCGGGACGCAGTATTTT. It translates to CATSPGLGTQYF.